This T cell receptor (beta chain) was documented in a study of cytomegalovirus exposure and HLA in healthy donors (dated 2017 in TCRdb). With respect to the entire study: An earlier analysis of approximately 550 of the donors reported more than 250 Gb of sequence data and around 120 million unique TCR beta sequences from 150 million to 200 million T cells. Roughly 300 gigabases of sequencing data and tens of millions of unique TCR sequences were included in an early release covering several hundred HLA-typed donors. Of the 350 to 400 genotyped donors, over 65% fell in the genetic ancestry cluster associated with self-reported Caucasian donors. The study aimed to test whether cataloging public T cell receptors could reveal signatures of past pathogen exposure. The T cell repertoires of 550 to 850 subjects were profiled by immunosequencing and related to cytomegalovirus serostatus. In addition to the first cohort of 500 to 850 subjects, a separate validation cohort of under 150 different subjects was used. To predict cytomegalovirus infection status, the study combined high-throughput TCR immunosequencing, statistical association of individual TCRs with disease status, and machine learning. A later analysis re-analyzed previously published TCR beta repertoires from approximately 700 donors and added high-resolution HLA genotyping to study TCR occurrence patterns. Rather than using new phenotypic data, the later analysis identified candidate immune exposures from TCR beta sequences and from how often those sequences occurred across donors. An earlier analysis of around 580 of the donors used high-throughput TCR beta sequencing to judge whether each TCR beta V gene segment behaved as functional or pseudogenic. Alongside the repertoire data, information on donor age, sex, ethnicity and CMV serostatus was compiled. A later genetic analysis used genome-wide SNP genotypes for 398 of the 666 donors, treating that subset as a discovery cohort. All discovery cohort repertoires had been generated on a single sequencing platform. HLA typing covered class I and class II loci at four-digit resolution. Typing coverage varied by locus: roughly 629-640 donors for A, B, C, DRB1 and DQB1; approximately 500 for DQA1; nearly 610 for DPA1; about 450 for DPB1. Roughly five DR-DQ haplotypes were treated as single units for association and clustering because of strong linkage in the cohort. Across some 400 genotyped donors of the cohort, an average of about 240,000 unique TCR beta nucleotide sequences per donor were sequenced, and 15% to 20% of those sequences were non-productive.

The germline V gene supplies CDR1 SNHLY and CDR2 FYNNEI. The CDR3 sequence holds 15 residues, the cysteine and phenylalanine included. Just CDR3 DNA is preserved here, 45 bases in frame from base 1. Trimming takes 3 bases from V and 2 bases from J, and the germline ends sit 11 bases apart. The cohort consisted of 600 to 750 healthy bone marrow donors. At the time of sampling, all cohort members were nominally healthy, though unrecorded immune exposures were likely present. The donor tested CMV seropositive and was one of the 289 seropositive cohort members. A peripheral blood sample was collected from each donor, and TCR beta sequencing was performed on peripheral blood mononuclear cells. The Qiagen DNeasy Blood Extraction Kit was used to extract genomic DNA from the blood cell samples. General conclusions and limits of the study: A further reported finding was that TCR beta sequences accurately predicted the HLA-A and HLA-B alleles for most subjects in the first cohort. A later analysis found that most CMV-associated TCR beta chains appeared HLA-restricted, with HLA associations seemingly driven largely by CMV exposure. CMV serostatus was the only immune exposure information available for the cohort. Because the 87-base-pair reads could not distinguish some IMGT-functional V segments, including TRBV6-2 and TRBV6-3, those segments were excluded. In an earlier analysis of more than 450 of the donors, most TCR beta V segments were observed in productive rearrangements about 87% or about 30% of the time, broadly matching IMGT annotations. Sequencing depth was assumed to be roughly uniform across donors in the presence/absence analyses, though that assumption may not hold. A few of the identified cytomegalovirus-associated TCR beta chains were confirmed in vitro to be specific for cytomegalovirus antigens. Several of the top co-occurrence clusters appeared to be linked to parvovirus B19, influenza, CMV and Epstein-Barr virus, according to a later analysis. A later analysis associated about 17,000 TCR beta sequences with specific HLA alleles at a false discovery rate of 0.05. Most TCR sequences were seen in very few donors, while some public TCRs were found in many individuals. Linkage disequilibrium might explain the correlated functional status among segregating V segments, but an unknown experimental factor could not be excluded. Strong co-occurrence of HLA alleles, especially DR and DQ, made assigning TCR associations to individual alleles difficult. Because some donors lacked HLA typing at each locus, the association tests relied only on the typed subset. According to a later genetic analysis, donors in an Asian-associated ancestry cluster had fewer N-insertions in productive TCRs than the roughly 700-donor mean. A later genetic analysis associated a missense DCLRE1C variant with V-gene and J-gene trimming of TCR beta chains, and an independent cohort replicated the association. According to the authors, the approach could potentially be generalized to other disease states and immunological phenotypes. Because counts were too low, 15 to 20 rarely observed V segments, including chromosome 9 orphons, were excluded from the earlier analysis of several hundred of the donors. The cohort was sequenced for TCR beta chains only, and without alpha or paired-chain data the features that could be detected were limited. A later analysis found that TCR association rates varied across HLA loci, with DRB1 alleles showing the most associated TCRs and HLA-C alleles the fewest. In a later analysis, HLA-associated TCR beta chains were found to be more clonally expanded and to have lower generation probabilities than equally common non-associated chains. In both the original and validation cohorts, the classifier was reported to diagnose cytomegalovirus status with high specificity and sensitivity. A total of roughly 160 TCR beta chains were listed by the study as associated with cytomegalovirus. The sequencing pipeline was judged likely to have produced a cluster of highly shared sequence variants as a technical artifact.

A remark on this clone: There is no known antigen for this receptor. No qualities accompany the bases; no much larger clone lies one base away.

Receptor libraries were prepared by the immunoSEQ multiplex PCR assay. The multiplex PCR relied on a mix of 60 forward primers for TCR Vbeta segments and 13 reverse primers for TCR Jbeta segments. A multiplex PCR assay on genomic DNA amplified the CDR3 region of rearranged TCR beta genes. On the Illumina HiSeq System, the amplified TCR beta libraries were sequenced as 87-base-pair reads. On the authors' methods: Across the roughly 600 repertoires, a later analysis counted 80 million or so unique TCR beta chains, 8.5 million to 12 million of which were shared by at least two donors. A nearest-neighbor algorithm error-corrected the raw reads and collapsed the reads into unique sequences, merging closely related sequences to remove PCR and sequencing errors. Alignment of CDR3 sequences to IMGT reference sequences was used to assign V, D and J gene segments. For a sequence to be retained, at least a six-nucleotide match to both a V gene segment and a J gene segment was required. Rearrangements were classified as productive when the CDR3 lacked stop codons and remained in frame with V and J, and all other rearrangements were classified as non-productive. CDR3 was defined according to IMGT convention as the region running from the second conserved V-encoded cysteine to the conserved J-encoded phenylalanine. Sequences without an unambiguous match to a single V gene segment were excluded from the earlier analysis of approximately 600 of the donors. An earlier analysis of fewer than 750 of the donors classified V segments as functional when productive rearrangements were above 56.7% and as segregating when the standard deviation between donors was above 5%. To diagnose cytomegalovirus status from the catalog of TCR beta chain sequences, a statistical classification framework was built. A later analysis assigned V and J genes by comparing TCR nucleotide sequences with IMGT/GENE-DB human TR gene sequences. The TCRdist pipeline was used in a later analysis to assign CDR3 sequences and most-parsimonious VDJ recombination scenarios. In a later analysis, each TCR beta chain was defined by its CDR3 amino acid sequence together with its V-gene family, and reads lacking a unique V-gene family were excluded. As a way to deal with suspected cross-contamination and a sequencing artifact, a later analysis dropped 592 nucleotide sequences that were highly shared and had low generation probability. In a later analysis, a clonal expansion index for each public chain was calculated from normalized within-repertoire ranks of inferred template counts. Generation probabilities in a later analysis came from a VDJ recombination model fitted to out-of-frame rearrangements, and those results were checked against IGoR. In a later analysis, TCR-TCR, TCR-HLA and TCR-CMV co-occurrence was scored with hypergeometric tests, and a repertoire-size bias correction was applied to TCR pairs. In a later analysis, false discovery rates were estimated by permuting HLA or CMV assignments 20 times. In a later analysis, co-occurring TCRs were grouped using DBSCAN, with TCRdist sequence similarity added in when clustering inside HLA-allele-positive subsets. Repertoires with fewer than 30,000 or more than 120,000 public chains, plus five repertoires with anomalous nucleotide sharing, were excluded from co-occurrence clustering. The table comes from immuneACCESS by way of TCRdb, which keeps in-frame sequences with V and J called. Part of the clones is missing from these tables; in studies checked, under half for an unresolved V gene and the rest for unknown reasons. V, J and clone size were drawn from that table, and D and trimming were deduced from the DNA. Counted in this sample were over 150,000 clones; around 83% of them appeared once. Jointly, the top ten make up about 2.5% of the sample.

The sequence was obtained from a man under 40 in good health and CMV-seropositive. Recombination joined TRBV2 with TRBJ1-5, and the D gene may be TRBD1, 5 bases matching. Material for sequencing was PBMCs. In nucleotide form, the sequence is TGTGCCAGCAGTGATTGGCAGGGTGGCAATCAGCCCCAGCATTTT. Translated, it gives CASSDWQGGNQPQHF.